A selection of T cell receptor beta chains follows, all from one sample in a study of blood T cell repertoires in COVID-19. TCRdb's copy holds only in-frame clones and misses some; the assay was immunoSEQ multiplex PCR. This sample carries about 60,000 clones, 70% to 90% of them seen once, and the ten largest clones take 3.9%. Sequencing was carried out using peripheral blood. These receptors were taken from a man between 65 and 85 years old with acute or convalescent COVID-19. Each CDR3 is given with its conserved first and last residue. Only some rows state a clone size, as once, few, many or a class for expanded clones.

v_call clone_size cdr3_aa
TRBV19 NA CASSQGSYNEQFF
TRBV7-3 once CASRSGQGTDTQYF
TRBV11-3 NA CASSLYSSYEQYF
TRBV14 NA CASSQGSSPLHF
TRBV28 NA CASTQKTTGGYGYTF
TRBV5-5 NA CASSFQLGAANTGELFF
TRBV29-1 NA CSVGQGSWGNQPQHF
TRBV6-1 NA CASSEAQDYHQRQYF
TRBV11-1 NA CASSFVTWTEAFF
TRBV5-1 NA CASSPRTGATMNTGELFF
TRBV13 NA CASSSDRGFSYNSPLHF
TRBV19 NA CASTAARTNTGELFF
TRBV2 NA CASSSRTGRDSPLHF
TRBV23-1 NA CASSPAGDRVSDTQYF
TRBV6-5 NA CASSPRGRGNQPQHF
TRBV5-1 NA CASSRNRGKSSYNEQFF
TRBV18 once CASTKGVGRSSSYEQYF
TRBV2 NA CASSEGTGGKDTQYF
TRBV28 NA CASSDTGTGVNGYTF
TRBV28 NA CASSPDREDIQYF
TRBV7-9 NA CASSLQGSAFF
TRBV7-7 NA CASSLVKFGGFKGVVCYEQYF
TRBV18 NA CASSPNRENTEAFF
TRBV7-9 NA CASRKGVSPLHF
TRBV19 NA CASRSGTVNTEAFF
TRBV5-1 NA CASSSLGLADSYEQYF
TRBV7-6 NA CASSPIGVTQPQHF
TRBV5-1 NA CASSLVATGANVLTF
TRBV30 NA CACHMTAYTEAFF
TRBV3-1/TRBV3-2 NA CASSLGAQAEPQHF
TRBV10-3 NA CAIRAGGYLSPLHF
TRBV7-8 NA CASSLEGAEGGPFVSPLHF
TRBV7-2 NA CASSPRIDYEQYF
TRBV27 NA CASSWWTGGNYGYTF
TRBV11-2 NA CASSRTGTGSYEQYF
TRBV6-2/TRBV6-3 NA CASSYLNYGYTF
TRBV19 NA CASSLSSGGARVNIQYF
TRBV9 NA CASSPGQGVNEKLFF
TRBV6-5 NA CASRTSTGNQPQHF
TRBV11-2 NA CASSFRGDPYGYTF